The 22 T cell receptor beta chains given below trace back to one sample, sequenced in a study of T cell changes during pregnancy in multiple sclerosis (dated by TCRdb to 2018 to 2020). Libraries were constructed by the immunoSEQ multiplex PCR assay. The clones in this table, taken by TCRdb from immuneACCESS, are in-frame only. Not every clone is retained; where verified, under half of the shortfall comes from an unresolved V gene, and the cause of the rest is unknown. Present in this sample are around 57,000 clones, around 91% of which were seen just once. Of the sample, 2% to 2.5% is held by the ten largest clones. The sample in question was peripheral blood, obtained in the third trimester of pregnancy. These receptor sequences come from a female donor in good health, enrolled as a control in a pregnancy study.

The rearrangement joins TRBV19 to TRBJ2-7; no firm D call. This CDR3 is built from 13 residues. In germline, CDR1 is LNHDA, CDR2 SQIVND (reference sequence). V lost 5 bases to trimming and J lost 1 base, with 9 bases between them. In nucleotides, the CDR3 is TGTGCCAGTAGTGTGGCAGGTTCCTACGAGCAGTACTTC. Protein: CASSVAGSYEQYF.

The chain uses TRBV6-5 and TRBJ1-1; 7 bases agree with TRBD1. Germline CDR1 MNHEY, CDR2 SVGAGI. This CDR3 is 14 amino acids long. V was pared by 2 bases and J by 4 bases, with 4 bases of the junction left unmatched. For the CDR3, the DNA is TGTGCCAGCAGTTACCCGGGACAGCTCACTGAAGCTTTCTTT. It is translated as CASSYPGQLTEAFF.

This clone was detected only once. The rearrangement links TRBV7-9 to TRBJ1-4; D unclear. The V end lost 2 bases, the J end lost 2 bases, and 6 bases lay between the germline ends. Germline V gene sequence: CDR1 SEHNR, CDR2 FQNEAQ (reference sequence). The CDR3 spans 14 residues. The CDR3 here is CASSLTATNEKLFF. CDR3 sequence (DNA): TGTGCCAGCAGCTTAACAGCTACTAATGAAAAACTGTTTTTT.

This rearrangement joins TRBV28 to TRBJ2-1; 7 bases agree with TRBD2. CDR1 is MDHEN, CDR2 SYDVKM, per germline. With V trimmed by 7 bases and J by 4 bases, 4 bases remained unmatched. This CDR3 comprises 13 residues. The CDR3 protein is CASTSGQYNEQFF. CDR3 nucleotides: TGTGCCAGCACTAGCGGTCAATACAATGAGCAGTTCTTC.

The V call is TRBV19, the J call TRBJ2-3; 8 nucleotides align to TRBD2. The CDR3 runs 15 residues. Germline V CDR1 and CDR2: LNHDA, SQIVND (reference sequence). Trimming removed 1 base from V and 2 bases from J; junction bases left unmatched: 2. CDR3 protein: CASSIAGRVTDTQYF. In nucleotides, the CDR3 is TGTGCCAGTAGTATAGCCGGGAGGGTCACAGATACGCAGTATTTT.

This chain joins TRBV14 and TRBJ2-3, with D uncertain. V gave up 4 bases and J gave up 4 bases, with 9 bases separating them. This CDR3 comprises 13 residues. Germline CDR1 and CDR2: SGHDN and FVKESK. In DNA form, the CDR3 reads TGTGCCAGCAGCCCCCTCGCGGCAGATACGCAGTATTTT. Its translation: CASSPLAADTQYF.

This clone was counted once. V is TRBV7-9 and J is TRBJ2-1; 14 bases line up with TRBD2. CDR3 size: 13 residues. Germline CDR1 and CDR2: SEHNR and FQNEAQ (reference sequence). CDR3 sequence (DNA): TGTGCTTCCCGACTAGCGGGAGGGAGTGAGCAGTTCTTC. This sequence encodes CASRLAGGSEQFF.

The chain uses TRBV9 and TRBJ2-2; D not certain. Germline-derived CDR1 and CDR2 are SGDLS and YYNGEE. V lost 5 bases, J lost 5 bases, and 10 bases lay in between. This CDR3 region has 13 residues. This CDR3 is CASRNTGTGELFF. The CDR3 nucleotides are TGTGCCAGCAGGAATACTGGTACCGGGGAGCTGTTTTTT.

This clone was detected once. The rearrangement joins TRBV28 to TRBJ2-1; 10 bases are a match to TRBD2. V shed 5 bases and J 3 bases; nucleotides not matched to a gene: 7. The CDR3 runs to 16 residues. From germline, CDR1 is MDHEN and CDR2 SYDVKM. The CDR3 coding sequence is TGTGCCAGCAGTCGATCACTAGCGGGGAACTACAATGAGCAGTTCTTC. Translated: CASSRSLAGNYNEQFF.

The chain joins TRBV2 to TRBJ2-1, with 12 bases lining up with TRBD2. Germline V lookup: CDR1 SNHLY, CDR2 FYNNEI. The ends lost 5 bases at V and 1 base at J; junction bases unmatched: 3. The CDR3 totals 16 residues. The CDR3 reads CASSSGTSGSYNEQFF. CDR3 sequence (DNA): TGTGCCAGCAGTTCCGGGACTAGCGGGTCCTACAATGAGCAGTTCTTC.

V gene TRBV28 combines with J gene TRBJ1-3; D gene uncertain. From germline, CDR1 is MDHEN and CDR2 SYDVKM. CDR3 size: 14 residues. The germline V and J ends were trimmed by 6 bases and 2 bases, with 11 bases remaining between them. CDR3: CASSEPGTGNTIYF. The CDR3 DNA follows: TGTGCCAGCAGCGAACCTGGCACTGGAAACACCATATATTTT.

The gene calls are TRBV2 and TRBJ2-2; 8 positions agree with TRBD1. The CDR3 covers 15 residues. With V trimmed by 3 bases and J by 7 bases, 7 bases remained unmatched. Germline CDR1 reads SNHLY; CDR2 reads FYNNEI. The CDR3 here is CASSESRGRGGELFF. In nucleotides, the CDR3 is TGTGCCAGCAGTGAGTCCAGGGGGCGCGGCGGGGAGCTGTTTTTT.

This chain uses TRBV19 with TRBJ2-5; D might be TRBD2 (6 bases). The CDR3 length is 15 residues. V was pared by 3 bases and J by 1 base, with 12 bases between. CDR1 LNHDA and CDR2 SQIVND come from the germline V gene (reference sequence). CDR3 amino acids: CASSMGGGAQETQYF. The CDR3 region has the DNA TGTGCCAGTAGTATGGGGGGAGGAGCCCAAGAGACCCAGTACTTC.

This chain connects TRBV13 to TRBJ1-6; 9 nucleotides line up with TRBD1. Germline CDR1 PRHDT, CDR2 FYEKMQ (reference sequence). This CDR3 region has 13 residues. V lost 5 bases and J lost 13; bases outside the gene matches: 6. The CDR3 region has the DNA TGTGCCAGCAGCCCCCGGGACAGGGCTCCCCTCCACTTT. As protein: CASSPRDRAPLHF.

The V call is TRBV7-9, the J call TRBJ2-2; D gene unclear. Trimming pared 4 bases from V and 6 bases from J, leaving 24 bases between. Germline V gives CDR1 SEHNR, CDR2 FQNEAQ (reference sequence). The length of the CDR3 is 18 residues. CDR3 in amino acids: CASSSSVPNAKAAGELFF. In nucleotides, the CDR3 is TGTGCCAGCAGCTCGTCCGTGCCCAACGCTAAAGCCGCCGGGGAGCTGTTTTTT.

J is TRBJ2-2 and V is TRBV29-1; D is unclear. The CDR3 consists of 13 residues. V was clipped by 7 bases and J by 3 bases, with 12 bases between them. From germline, CDR1 is SQVTM and CDR2 ANQGSEA. The CDR3 region has the DNA TGCAGCGGCAAAAGAGAATACACCGGGGAGCTGTTTTTT. Amino acids: CSGKREYTGELFF.

This sequence joins TRBV5-1 and TRBJ1-5; 7 bases line up with TRBD1. Germline V lookup: CDR1 SGHRS, CDR2 YFSETQ. The CDR3 is made up of 14 amino acids. V lost 4 bases and J lost 6; bases outside the gene matches: 7. For the CDR3, the DNA is TGCGCCAGCAGCACCGGGACAGCCGGTCAGCCCCAGCATTTT. Protein product: CASSTGTAGQPQHF.

DNA for the CDR3: TGTGCCAGCAGACATATGAACACTGAAGCTTTCTTT. This translates into CASRHMNTEAFF. V is TRBV19 and J is TRBJ1-1; no reliable D call. V shed 9 bases and J shed 0 bases, with 8 bases lying between them. This CDR3 comprises 12 residues. CDR1 is LNHDA, CDR2 SQIVND, per germline (reference sequence).

This sequence joins TRBV15 and TRBJ1-3; a possible D gene is TRBD1 (6 bases). With 2 bases removed from V and 4 bases from J, the gap between germline ends came to 15 bases. The CDR3 consists of 16 residues. CDR1 is LNHNV and CDR2 is YYDKDF in the germline V gene (reference sequence). CDR3 nucleotides: TGTGCCACCAGCAGACCCCTTGGGGGGGGCGGAAACACCATATATTTT. It encodes CATSRPLGGGGNTIYF.

This clone came up a few times. This sequence joins TRBV6-4 and TRBJ2-1; 9 bases align to TRBD1. Germline values: CDR1 MRHNA, CDR2 SNTAGT. CDR3 length: 15 residues. V was pared by 0 bases and J by 3 bases, with 0 bases of the junction left unmatched. CDR3 protein: CASSDSTGGYNEQFF. DNA for the CDR3: TGTGCCAGCAGTGACTCGACAGGGGGCTACAATGAGCAGTTCTTC.

This chain joins TRBV19 and TRBJ1-5; 9 nucleotides match TRBD1. This CDR3 region has 16 residues. Germline V gives CDR1 LNHDA, CDR2 SQIVND (reference sequence). With 0 bases clipped from V and 4 bases from J, the junction kept 4 bases outside the gene matches. The CDR3 DNA sequence: TGTGCCAGTAGTATAGACGGGACAGGGCCGAATCAGCCCCAGCATTTT. The encoded protein is CASSIDGTGPNQPQHF.

The chain carries TRBV6-6 and TRBJ2-2; tentatively, D is TRBD2 (6 bases). Germline loops: CDR1 MNHNY, CDR2 SVGAGI (reference sequence). V lost 1 base to trimming and J lost 5 bases, with 11 bases between them. The CDR3 loop spans 15 amino acids. The CDR3 reads CASSYLPGGTGELFF. The CDR3 region has the DNA TGTGCCAGCAGTTACTTACCCGGGGGAACCGGGGAGCTGTTTTTT.